This passage covers 30 T cell receptor beta chains from one sample sequenced in a study of cytomegalovirus exposure and HLA in healthy donors. The PCR contained 60 Vbeta and 13 Jbeta primers. The protocol was immunoSEQ multiplex PCR, while the TCRdb copy is restricted to in-frame clones and leaves out a portion. The sample shows roughly 140,000 clones, roughly 80% of them seen only once. Sample: PBMCs. All receptors come from a male donor in good health and CMV-seronegative.

The V gene is TRBV28, the J gene TRBJ1-2, with 8 bases fitting TRBD1. V lost 8 bases to trimming and J lost 8 bases; unmatched junction nucleotides: 13. This CDR3 region has 14 residues. Germline CDR1 MDHEN, CDR2 SYDVKM. The CDR3, as DNA: TGTGCCAGCCTTGGGGACAGGCGGTCAGGGGGCTACACCTTC. This sequence encodes CASLGDRRSGGYTF.

Concerning this clone: Other DNA variants within this sample encode the same CDR3. The rearrangement joins TRBV6-5 to TRBJ2-5, with TRBD2 identical over 7 bases. Losses at the gene ends were 3 bases for V and 5 bases for J; bases not matched to a gene: 0. Germline V CDR1 and CDR2: MNHEY, SVGAGI. The CDR3 runs to 12 residues. The chain's CDR3 is CASSYSGETQYF. In DNA form, the CDR3 reads TGTGCCAGCAGTTATAGCGGGGAGACCCAGTACTTC.

The chain couples TRBV6-6 to TRBJ1-3, with D perhaps matching TRBD1 (5 bases). Germline V CDR1 and CDR2: MNHNY, SVGAGI (reference sequence). This CDR3 is 16 amino acids long. Trimming removed 2 bases from V and 0 bases from J, with 11 bases in between. CDR3 region: CASSYPGFGSGNTIYF. Here the CDR3 DNA reads TGTGCCAGCAGTTACCCAGGGTTTGGCTCTGGAAACACCATATATTTT.

This chain connects TRBV9 to TRBJ2-2; maybe TRBD1 (6 bases). The germline gives CDR1 SGDLS, CDR2 YYNGEE. The V gene lost 2 bases and the J gene lost 8 bases, with 10 bases spanning the gap. The CDR3 runs 13 residues. The CDR3 nucleotides are TGTGCCAGCAGCGTTGGGGGCTATGGGGAGCTGTTTTTT. It codes for CASSVGGYGELFF.

The rearrangement links TRBV6-5 to TRBJ1-5; TRBD1 agrees at 11 bases. V lost 6 bases and J lost 13; bases outside the gene matches: 8. Germline V gene data show CDR1 as MNHEY and CDR2 as SVGAGI. The CDR3 runs 13 residues. The CDR3 region is CASRIKGQGVQHF. Written as DNA, the CDR3 is TGTGCCAGCAGAATAAAGGGACAGGGGGTTCAGCATTTT.

This rearrangement joins TRBV29-1 to TRBJ2-7; D is possibly TRBD1 (5 bases). Germline V gene data show CDR1 as SQVTM and CDR2 as ANQGSEA. CDR3 length: 13 amino acids. V was cut by 6 bases and J by 0 bases, with 12 bases left in between. The CDR3 reads CSVGDSSSYEQYF. The CDR3 region has the DNA TGCAGCGTAGGAGACAGTAGCTCCTACGAGCAGTACTTC.

V usage is TRBV18 and J usage is TRBJ1-1; D unresolved. The CDR3 spans 15 residues. From germline, CDR1 is KGHSH and CDR2 LQKENI. Trimming left V 3 bases short and J 0 bases short, with 11 bases between. The CDR3: CASSPLSVMNTEAFF. In nucleotides, the CDR3 is TGTGCCAGCTCACCCCTTTCGGTGATGAACACTGAAGCTTTCTTT.

J is TRBJ2-7 and V is TRBV2; 7 bases agree with TRBD1. This CDR3 is built from 13 residues. J was trimmed by 6 bases and V by 5 bases; bases with no gene match: 7. Germline CDR1 and CDR2: SNHLY and FYNNEI. In nucleotides, the CDR3 is TGTGCCAGCAGTTCATGGACAGGCACCGAGCAGTACTTC. It specifies CASSSWTGTEQYF.

Concerning this clone: Other DNA sequences from this sample encode an identical CDR3 as well. The gene calls are TRBV18 and TRBJ1-5; no firm D call. This CDR3 comprises 13 residues. The V end was cut by 3 bases, the J end by 2 bases, with 5 bases between. In germline, CDR1 is KGHSH, CDR2 LQKENI. DNA for the CDR3: TGTGCCAGCTCACCCGGGGGCAATCAGCCCCAGCATTTT. Amino acid sequence: CASSPGGNQPQHF.

CDR3: CASSEGGALTGELFF. The CDR3 DNA is TGCGCCAGCAGTGAAGGAGGGGCCCTCACCGGGGAGCTGTTTTTT. The rearrangement joins TRBV10-1 to TRBJ2-2; weak D call: TRBD2 (6 bases). Germline CDR1 WNHNN, CDR2 SYGVQD (reference sequence). Trimming left V 3 bases short and J 4 bases short, with 12 bases between. The CDR3 totals 15 residues.

The rearrangement uses TRBV5-6 and TRBJ1-5, with no clear D. The germline V and J ends were trimmed by 0 bases and 6 bases, with 7 bases remaining between them. There are 13 residues in the CDR3. Per germline, CDR1 SGHDT and CDR2 YYEEEE. The CDR3 nucleotides read TGTGCCAGCAGCTTGGCCCACAGTCAGCCCCAGCATTTT. This codes for CASSLAHSQPQHF. Supplemented by reference TRBV5-6 and TRBJ1-5, the full variable domain reads DAGVTQSPTHLIKTRGQQVTLRCSPKSGHDTVSWYQQALGQGPQFIFQYYEEEERQRGNFPDRFSGHQFPNYSSELNVNALLLGDSALYLCASSLAHSQPQHFGDGTRLSIL.

This rearrangement joins TRBV18 to TRBJ1-2; possible D gene TRBD1, 6 bases. V was pared by 3 bases and J by 3 bases, with 14 bases between. Germline CDR1 is KGHSH and CDR2 is LQKENI. This CDR3 contains 15 residues. This CDR3 reads CASSPSGGQDYGYTF. The CDR3 coding sequence is TGTGCCAGCTCACCTTCGGGGGGCCAAGACTATGGCTACACCTTC. Full variable domain (missing parts from reference TRBV18 and TRBJ1-2): NAGVMQNPRHLVRRRGQEARLRCSPMKGHSHVYWYRQLPEEGLKFMVYLQKENIIDESGMPKERFSAEFPKEGPSILRIQQVVRGDSAAYFCASSPSGGQDYGYTFGSGTRLTVV.

This clone was seen only once. V gene TRBV9 combines with J gene TRBJ1-5, with D perhaps TRBD1 (5 bases). With 3 bases removed from V and 5 bases from J, the gap between germline ends came to 9 bases. The CDR3 has 13 amino acids. Germline CDR1 is SGDLS and CDR2 is YYNGEE. The CDR3: CASSAGGDQPQHF. The CDR3 region has the DNA TGTGCCAGCAGCGCGGGGGGGGATCAGCCCCAGCATTTT.

As DNA, the CDR3 is TGTGCCAGTAGGGGGACAGGGGCTGCGAGACGCAATCAGCCCCAGCATTTT. Translating it yields CASRGTGAARRNQPQHF. This rearrangement joins TRBV19 to TRBJ1-5; TRBD1 matches at 10 bases. Germline V gives CDR1 LNHDA, CDR2 SQIVND (reference sequence). J was trimmed by 2 bases and V by 6 bases; bases with no gene match: 10. The CDR3 is made up of 17 amino acids.

The V gene is TRBV18, the J gene TRBJ1-5, with 7 bases that match TRBD1. The CDR3 is 15 residues long. V trimming: 2 bases; J trimming: 7 bases; junction bases outside the gene matches: 8. Germline V lookup: CDR1 KGHSH, CDR2 LQKENI. CDR3 amino acids: CASSPEAGGTQPQHF. CDR3 sequence (DNA): TGTGCCAGCTCACCAGAGGCAGGGGGTACGCAGCCCCAGCATTTT.

CDR3: CASSLPTGGEDIQYF. DNA of the CDR3: TGTGCCAGCAGCCTCCCCACAGGGGGTGAAGACATTCAGTACTTC. The J gene is TRBJ2-4, the V gene TRBV5-8; 8 positions match TRBD1. CDR3 length: 15 amino acids. Trimming removed 4 bases from V and 8 bases from J; junction bases left unmatched: 11. Germline V gene lookup returns CDR1 SGHTS and CDR2 YDEGEE.

V is TRBV15 and J is TRBJ2-7, with a weak D call TRBD2 (5 bases). The CDR3 loop spans 14 amino acids. The V and J ends lost 1 base and 3 bases respectively, with 10 bases between them. CDR1 LNHNV and CDR2 YYDKDF come from the germline V gene (reference sequence). The CDR3, as DNA: TGTGCCACCAGCAGAGGAGGGAAGGGCTACGAGCAGTACTTC. Protein sequence: CATSRGGKGYEQYF.

The rearrangement joins TRBV27 to TRBJ2-3; possible D gene TRBD1, 5 bases. Germline V CDR1 and CDR2: MNHEY, SMNVEV (reference sequence). This CDR3 contains 16 residues. Between the trimmed V and J ends, which lost 2 bases and 3 bases, there was a span of 15 bases. This chain's CDR3 is CASSLSARVRTDTQYF. CDR3 nucleotide sequence: TGTGCCAGCAGTTTAAGTGCCAGGGTGAGGACAGATACGCAGTATTTT.

The rearrangement links TRBV11-1 to TRBJ2-2; perhaps TRBD2 as D (6 bases). Germline V lookup: CDR1 SGHAT, CDR2 FQDESV (reference sequence). The CDR3 runs 18 residues. Trimming stripped 5 bases from V and 0 bases from J, with 19 bases between. The CDR3 loop is CASSASGVLTANTGELFF. The CDR3 nucleotides are TGTGCCAGCAGCGCGTCGGGAGTCCTCACGGCGAACACCGGGGAGCTGTTTTTT.

The chain employs TRBV7-8 and TRBJ2-5; the match to TRBD2 covers 10 bases. This CDR3 is built from 17 residues. The J segment lost 5 bases and the V segment lost 2 bases, leaving 11 bases of the junction unmatched. Germline CDR1 reads SGHVS; CDR2 reads FQNEAQ. The DNA of the CDR3 is TGTGCCAGCAGCTTACAGTGGCGGCTAGCGGGGGCCGAGACCCAGTACTTC. It translates to CASSLQWRLAGAETQYF.

The chain is built from TRBV7-9 and TRBJ1-2; D is undetermined. This CDR3 is 15 amino acids long. Germline V gene data show CDR1 as SEHNR and CDR2 as FQNEAQ (reference sequence). The V end was cut by 3 bases, the J end by 8 bases, with 19 bases between. The CDR3 is CASSLGHLITSGYTF. The DNA of the CDR3 is TGTGCCAGCAGCTTGGGCCATCTAATAACCTCCGGCTACACCTTC.

About this clone itself: Mismatch with germline at one junction end may stem from a read error. The rearrangement joins TRBV7-9 to TRBJ2-5; 12 nucleotides match TRBD1. The CDR3 totals 16 residues. Germline loops: CDR1 SEHNR, CDR2 FQNEAQ (reference sequence). CDR3 coding DNA: TGTTCCAGCAGCTTAATGGGACAGGGGGCGTTAAAGACCCAGTACTTC. It encodes CSSSLMGQGALKTQYF.

This sequence joins TRBV10-1 and TRBJ2-2; TRBD1 aligns across 7 bases. The V and J ends lost 5 bases and 5 bases, in that order; junction bases with no gene match: 5. The CDR3 has 14 residues. Germline values: CDR1 WNHNN, CDR2 SYGVQD (reference sequence). CDR3 nucleotide sequence: TGCGCCAGCAGTTCGACAGGGTCTACCGGGGAGCTGTTTTTT. This encodes CASSSTGSTGELFF.

The chain uses TRBV5-4 and TRBJ2-5; no reliable D call. V lost 5 bases to trimming and J lost 5 bases, with 16 bases between them. This CDR3 is 14 amino acids long. Germline loops: CDR1 SGHNT, CDR2 YYREEE (reference sequence). The CDR3 nucleotides read TGTGCCAGCAGACTTGGAAGAGGTGGGGAGACCCAGTACTTC. It translates to CASRLGRGGETQYF.

This rearrangement joins TRBV21-1 to TRBJ1-5; the DNA was not used to check the table's D call, TRBD1. TRBV21-1 is a listed pseudogene. This CDR3 spans 14 amino acids. The CDR3 here is CASSMDRHNQPQHF. The CDR3 coding sequence is TGTGCCAGCAGCATGGACAGACACAATCAGCCCCAGCATTTT.

A word on this clone: An end of the junction does not agree with germline; a read error may underlie this. The identical CDR3 is also encoded by other nucleotide sequences in the sample. The chain uses TRBV25-1 and TRBJ1-4; D call uncertain. The CDR3 spans 16 residues. The V gene's germline CDR1 is MGHDK and CDR2 SYGVNS. CDR3 region: CASKRRTPATNEKLFF. As DNA, the CDR3 is TGTGCCAGCAAAAGGAGGACTCCAGCAACTAATGAGAAACTGTTTTTT.

The V and J genes are TRBV5-6 and TRBJ1-1, with D unresolved. In germline, CDR1 is SGHDT, CDR2 YYEEEE. V was cut by 6 bases and J by 3 bases, with 18 bases left in between. CDR3 length: 15 residues. CDR3: CASIPLLSTDTEAFF. The CDR3 region has the DNA TGTGCCAGCATCCCCCTTCTTAGCACGGACACTGAAGCTTTCTTT.

The chain uses TRBV5-5 and TRBJ1-4, with D perhaps matching TRBD1 (6 bases). The germline V gene encodes CDR1 SGHKS and CDR2 YYEKEE (reference sequence). V dropped 4 bases and J dropped 7 bases, with 17 bases sitting between them. CDR3 length equals 15 residues. CDR3 in amino acids: CASSLQGGEGEKLFF. The CDR3 coding sequence is TGTGCCAGCAGCCTACAGGGAGGGGAGGGTGAAAAACTGTTTTTT.

This clone was picked up a small number of times. The chain recombines TRBV6-1 with TRBJ1-4; perhaps TRBD1 as D (5 bases). The V end was cut by 5 bases, the J end by 10 bases, with 17 bases between. Looked up from germline, CDR1 is MNHNS and CDR2 is SASEGT. The CDR3 has 14 amino acids. DNA of the CDR3: TGTGCCAGCAGTACCCCCGGGGGGGACCGAAAACTGTTTTTT. It codes for CASSTPGGDRKLFF.

The chain carries TRBV7-8 and TRBJ1-5, with D maybe TRBD1 (6 bases). Germline V gene data show CDR1 as SGHVS and CDR2 as FQNEAQ. The CDR3 covers 13 residues. Trimming shortened V by 4 bases and J by 5 bases, and 9 bases separated the two germline ends. CDR3 region: CASSYRVYQPQHF. The CDR3 bases are TGTGCCAGCAGCTACAGGGTTTATCAGCCCCAGCATTTT.